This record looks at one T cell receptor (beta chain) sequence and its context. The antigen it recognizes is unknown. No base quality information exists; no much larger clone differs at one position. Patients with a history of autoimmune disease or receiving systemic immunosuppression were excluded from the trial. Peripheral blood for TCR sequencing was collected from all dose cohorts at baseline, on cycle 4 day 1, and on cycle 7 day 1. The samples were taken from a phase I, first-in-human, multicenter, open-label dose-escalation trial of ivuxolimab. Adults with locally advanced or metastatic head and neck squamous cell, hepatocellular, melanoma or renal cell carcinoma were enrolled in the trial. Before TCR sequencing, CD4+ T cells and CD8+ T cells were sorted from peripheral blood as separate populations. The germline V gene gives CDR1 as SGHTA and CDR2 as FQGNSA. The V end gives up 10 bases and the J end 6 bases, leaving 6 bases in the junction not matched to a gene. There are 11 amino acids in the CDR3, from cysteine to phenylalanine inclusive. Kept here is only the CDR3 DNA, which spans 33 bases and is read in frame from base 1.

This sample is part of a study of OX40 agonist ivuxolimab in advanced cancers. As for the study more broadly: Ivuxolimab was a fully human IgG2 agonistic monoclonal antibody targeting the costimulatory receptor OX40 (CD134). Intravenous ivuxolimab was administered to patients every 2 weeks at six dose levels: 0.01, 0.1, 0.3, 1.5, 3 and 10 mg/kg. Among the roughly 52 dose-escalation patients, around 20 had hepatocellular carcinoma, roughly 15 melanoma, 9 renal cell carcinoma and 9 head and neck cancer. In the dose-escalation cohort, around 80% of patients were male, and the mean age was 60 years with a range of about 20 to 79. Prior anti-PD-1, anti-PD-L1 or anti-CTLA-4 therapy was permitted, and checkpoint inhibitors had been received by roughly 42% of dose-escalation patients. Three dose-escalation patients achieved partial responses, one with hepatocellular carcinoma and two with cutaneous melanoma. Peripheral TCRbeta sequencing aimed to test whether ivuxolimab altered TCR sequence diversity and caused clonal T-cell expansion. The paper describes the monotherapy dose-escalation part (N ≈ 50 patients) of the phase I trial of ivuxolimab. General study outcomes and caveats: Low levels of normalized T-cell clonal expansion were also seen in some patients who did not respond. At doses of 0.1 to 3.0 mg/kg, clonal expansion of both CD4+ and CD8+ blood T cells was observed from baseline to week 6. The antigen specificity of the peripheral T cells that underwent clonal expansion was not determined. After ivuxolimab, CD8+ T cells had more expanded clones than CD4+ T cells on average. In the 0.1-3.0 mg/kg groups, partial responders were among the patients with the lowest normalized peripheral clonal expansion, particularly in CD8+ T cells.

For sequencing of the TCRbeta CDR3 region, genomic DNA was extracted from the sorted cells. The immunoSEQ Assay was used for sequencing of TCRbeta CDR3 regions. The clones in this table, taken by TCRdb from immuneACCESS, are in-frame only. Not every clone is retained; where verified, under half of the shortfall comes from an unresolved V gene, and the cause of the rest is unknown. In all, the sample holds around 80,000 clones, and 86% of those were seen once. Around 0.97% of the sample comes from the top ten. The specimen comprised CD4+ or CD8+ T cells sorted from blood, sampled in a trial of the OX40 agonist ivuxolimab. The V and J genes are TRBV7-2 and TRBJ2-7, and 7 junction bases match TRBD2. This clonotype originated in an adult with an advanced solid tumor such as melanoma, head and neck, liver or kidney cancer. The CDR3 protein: CATRLASEQYF. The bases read TGTGCCACCAGACTAGCTAGCGAGCAGTACTTC.